This TCR beta chain comes out of a study of cytomegalovirus exposure and HLA in healthy donors. The PCR made use of 60 Vbeta and 13 Jbeta primers. Method: immunoSEQ multiplex PCR; TCRdb's copy keeps in-frame clones and lacks some. The data contain 60,000 or so clones, 60% to 80% of them singletons. The length of the CDR3 is 16 residues. Germline lookup yields CDR1 SGHDT and CDR2 YYEEEE. Germline trimming cut 4 bases from V and 2 bases from J; bases unmatched to any gene: 4. V gene TRBV5-6 combines with J gene TRBJ2-3; 13 bases match TRBD2. The clonotype comes from a woman aged 40 to 49 in good health and CMV-seropositive. Sequencing used PBMCs. The CDR3 sequence is CASSIGLAGDTDTQYF. The CDR3 coding sequence is TGTGCCAGCAGCATAGGACTAGCGGGGGACACAGATACGCAGTATTTT.